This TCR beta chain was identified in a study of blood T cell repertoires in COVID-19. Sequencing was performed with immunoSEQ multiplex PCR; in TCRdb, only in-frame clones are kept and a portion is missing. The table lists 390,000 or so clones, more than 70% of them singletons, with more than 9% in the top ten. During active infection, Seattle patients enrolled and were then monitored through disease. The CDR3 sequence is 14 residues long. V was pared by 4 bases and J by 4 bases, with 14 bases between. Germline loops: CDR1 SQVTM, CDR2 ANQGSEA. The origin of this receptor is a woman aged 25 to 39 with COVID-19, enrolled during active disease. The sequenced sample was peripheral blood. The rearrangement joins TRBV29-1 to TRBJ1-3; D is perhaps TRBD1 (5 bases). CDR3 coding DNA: TGCAGCGTTGGTTCGGGGGGTTTGGGAAACACCATATATTTT. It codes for CSVGSGGLGNTIYF.